Sequencing of this T cell receptor (beta chain) was carried out in a study of cytomegalovirus exposure and HLA in healthy donors. Trimming stripped 0 bases from V and 2 bases from J, with 16 bases between. In germline, CDR1 is SGHRS, CDR2 YFSETQ. This CDR3 is built from 17 residues. The table came from immunoSEQ multiplex PCR; TCRdb's copy has only in-frame clones and leaves some out. Here the sample spans about 180,000 clones, 85% being singletons. The sequence was collected from a man in his late teens or twenties in good health and CMV-seropositive. V and J are TRBV5-1 and TRBJ2-3, with D perhaps TRBD2 (6 bases). Sequencing was done on a sample of PBMCs. CDR3 region: CASSLGALSGHTDTQYF. The CDR3 nucleotides read TGCGCCAGCAGCTTGGGGGCCCTTAGCGGCCACACAGATACGCAGTATTTT.